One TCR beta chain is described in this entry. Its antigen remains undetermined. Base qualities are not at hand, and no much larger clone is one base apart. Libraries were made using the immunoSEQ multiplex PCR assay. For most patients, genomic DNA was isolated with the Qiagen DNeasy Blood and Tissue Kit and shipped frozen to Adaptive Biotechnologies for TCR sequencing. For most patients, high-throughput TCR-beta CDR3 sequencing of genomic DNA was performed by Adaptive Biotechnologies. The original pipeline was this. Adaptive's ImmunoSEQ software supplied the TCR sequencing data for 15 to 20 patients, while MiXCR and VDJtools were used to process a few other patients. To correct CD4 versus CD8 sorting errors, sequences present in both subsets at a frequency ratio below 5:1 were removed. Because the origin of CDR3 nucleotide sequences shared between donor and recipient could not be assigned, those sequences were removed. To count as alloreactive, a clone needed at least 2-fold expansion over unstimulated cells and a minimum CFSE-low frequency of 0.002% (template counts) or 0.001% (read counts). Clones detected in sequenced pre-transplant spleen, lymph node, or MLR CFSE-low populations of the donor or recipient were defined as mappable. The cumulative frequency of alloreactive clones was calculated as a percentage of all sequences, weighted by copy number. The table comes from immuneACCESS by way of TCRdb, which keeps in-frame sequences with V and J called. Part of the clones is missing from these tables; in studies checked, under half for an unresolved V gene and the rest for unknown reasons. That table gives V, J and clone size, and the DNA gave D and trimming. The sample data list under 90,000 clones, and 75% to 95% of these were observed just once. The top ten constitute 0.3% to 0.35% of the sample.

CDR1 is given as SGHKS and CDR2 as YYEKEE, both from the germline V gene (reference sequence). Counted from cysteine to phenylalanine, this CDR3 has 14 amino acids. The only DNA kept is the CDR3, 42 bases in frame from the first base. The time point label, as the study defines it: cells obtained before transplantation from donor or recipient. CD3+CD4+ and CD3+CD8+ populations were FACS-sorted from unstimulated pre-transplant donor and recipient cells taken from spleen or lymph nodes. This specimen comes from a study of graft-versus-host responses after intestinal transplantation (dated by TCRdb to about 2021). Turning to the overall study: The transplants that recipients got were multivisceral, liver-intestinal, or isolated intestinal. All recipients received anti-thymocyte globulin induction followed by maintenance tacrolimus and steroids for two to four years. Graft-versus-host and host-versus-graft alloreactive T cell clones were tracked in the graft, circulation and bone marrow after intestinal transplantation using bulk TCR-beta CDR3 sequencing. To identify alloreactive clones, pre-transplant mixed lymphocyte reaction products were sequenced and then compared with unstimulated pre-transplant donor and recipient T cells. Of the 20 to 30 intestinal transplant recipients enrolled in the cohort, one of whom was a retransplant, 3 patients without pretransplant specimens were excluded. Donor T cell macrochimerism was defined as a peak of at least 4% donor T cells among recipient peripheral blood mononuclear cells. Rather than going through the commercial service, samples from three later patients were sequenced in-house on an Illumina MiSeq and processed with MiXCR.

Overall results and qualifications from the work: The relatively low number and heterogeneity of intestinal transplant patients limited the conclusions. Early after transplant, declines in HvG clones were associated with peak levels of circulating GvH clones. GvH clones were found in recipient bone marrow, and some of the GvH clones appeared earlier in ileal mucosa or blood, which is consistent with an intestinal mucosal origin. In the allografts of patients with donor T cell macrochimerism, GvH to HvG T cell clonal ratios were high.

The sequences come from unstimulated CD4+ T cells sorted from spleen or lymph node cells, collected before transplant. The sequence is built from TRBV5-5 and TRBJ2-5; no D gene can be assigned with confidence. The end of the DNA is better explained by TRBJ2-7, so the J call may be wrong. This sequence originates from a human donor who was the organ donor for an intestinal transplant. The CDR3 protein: CASSFGAAAYEQYF. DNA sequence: TGTGCCAGCAGCTTCGGTGCGGCAGCCTACGAGCAGTACTTC.